The 17 T cell receptor beta chains reported below all come from one sample, sequenced in a study of T cell repertoires in cytomegalovirus infection. Each CDR3 protein is one row after TCRdb ran MiXCR on the reads. The table records more than 300,000 distinct CDR3 sequences, about 35% of them present only once. These receptors are not linked to any known antigen. The source was cultured PBMCs, collected from culture after CMV antigen stimulation. These receptors all come from a human donor in good health (CMV status not recorded). Some clones in this sample may be carry-over from other donors' samples.

The chain employs TRBV20-1 and TRBJ2-7, with D possibly being TRBD1 or TRBD2 (6 bases each). Germline CDR1 is DFQATT and CDR2 is SNEGSKA (reference sequence). V dropped 3 bases and J dropped 6 bases, with 21 bases sitting between them. CDR3 length: 15 residues. CDR3 loop: CSARRDTSLLSEQYF. CDR3 DNA sequence: TGCAGTGCTAGGCGGGACACTTCGTTACTGTCCGAGCAGTACTTC.

In nucleotides, the CDR3 is TGCAGCGTGGGAACAGGGGTCCAGGGGACCCAGTACTTC. Protein: CSVGTGVQGTQYF. V and J are TRBV29-1 and TRBJ2-5, with 7 bases that match TRBD1. Germline V CDR1 and CDR2: SQVTM, ANQGSEA. The CDR3 is 13 residues long. J gave up 7 bases and V 6 bases, and 11 bases lay outside the gene matches.

This clonotype was found many times. The chain combines TRBV5-8 with TRBJ2-1, with D tentatively TRBD2 (5 bases). Trimming cost V 1 base and J 0 bases, with 11 bases left between them. From germline, CDR1 is SGHTS and CDR2 YDEGEE. The CDR3 extends over 16 amino acids. This chain's CDR3 is CASSLWRASSYNEQFF. The DNA for the CDR3 is TGTGCCAGCAGCTTGTGGCGGGCCAGCTCCTACAATGAGCAGTTCTTC.

The chain's CDR3 is CASSPRSDSPLHF. The CDR3 DNA sequence: TGTGCCAGCTCACCAAGGTCGGATTCACCCCTCCACTTT. The chain carries TRBV18 and TRBJ1-6; D not certain. The CDR3 has 13 residues. CDR1 is KGHSH, CDR2 LQKENI, per germline. The V gene lost 2 bases and the J gene lost 8 bases, with 7 bases spanning the gap.

This clonotype appeared a few times. The chain links TRBV20-1 to TRBJ2-1, with D hard to call. Germline V lookup: CDR1 DFQATT, CDR2 SNEGSKA (reference sequence). Trimming took off 5 bases at V and 1 base at J, with 9 bases between the two ends. There are 13 residues in the CDR3. The CDR3 is CSAGEMSYNEQFF. The CDR3 nucleotides are TGCAGTGCTGGCGAGATGTCCTACAATGAGCAGTTCTTC.

This chain links TRBV7-2 with TRBJ1-3; 7 bases map to TRBD1. Germline V gene sequence: CDR1 SGHTA, CDR2 FQGNSA. J was trimmed by 8 bases and V by 1 base; bases with no gene match: 8. The CDR3 is 15 residues long. CDR3 sequence: CASSLVAGGADTIYF. CDR3 bases: TGTGCCAGCAGCTTAGTAGCAGGGGGTGCGGACACCATATATTTT.

In this sample, this clonotype turned up many times. The chain employs TRBV7-2 and TRBJ1-2; D gene unclear. V was clipped by 4 bases and J by 7 bases, with 13 bases between them. CDR1 and CDR2 from the germline V gene are SGHTA and FQGNSA. The CDR3 spans 13 residues. This CDR3 is CASSSLRRSGYTF. For the CDR3, the DNA is TGTGCCAGCAGCTCCCTCAGGCGTTCTGGCTACACCTTC.

This clonotype has a handful of counts. The gene calls are TRBV7-2 and TRBJ2-3; 9 bases are shared with TRBD2. The trim removed 5 bases at V and 5 bases at J, leaving 14 bases unmatched. Per germline, CDR1 SGHTA and CDR2 FQGNSA. This CDR3 region has 17 residues. The CDR3 here is CASSPLGGRGPGDTQYF. Written as DNA, the CDR3 is TGTGCCAGCAGCCCCCTAGGCGGGAGGGGGCCGGGAGATACGCAGTATTTT.

This clonotype has more than one count but fewer than ten. The chain couples TRBV7-9 to TRBJ2-3; D possibly corresponds to TRBD1 (6 bases). The CDR3 extends over 16 amino acids. V was cut by 4 bases and J by 4 bases, with 18 bases left in between. CDR1 and CDR2 from the germline V gene are SEHNR and FQNEAQ (reference sequence). This CDR3 is CASSSTRGEFADTQYF. The CDR3 coding sequence is TGTGCCAGCAGCTCCACCAGGGGAGAATTTGCAGATACGCAGTATTTT.

This clonotype was counted a few times. This rearrangement joins TRBV12-3 or TRBV12-4 to TRBJ2-3, with 9 bases fitting TRBD1. The junction had 2 bases not matched to a gene; V was cut back by 6 bases and J by 4 bases. This CDR3 comprises 13 residues. Written as DNA, the CDR3 is TGTGCCAGCAGACAGGGGGCCCCAGATACGCAGTATTTT. Protein product: CASRQGAPDTQYF.

The J gene is TRBJ2-3, the V gene TRBV12-3 or TRBV12-4; D may be TRBD2 (6 bases). Trimming pared 7 bases from V and 5 bases from J, leaving 19 bases between. This CDR3 comprises 15 residues. The CDR3: CASTLGDFRGDTQYF. As DNA, the CDR3 is TGTGCCAGCACTCTCGGGGACTTCCGCGGAGATACGCAGTATTTT.

This clonotype was recorded a few times. The chain links TRBV6-2 or TRBV6-3 to TRBJ2-3; 10 bases line up with TRBD1. J gave up 4 bases and V 4 bases, and 11 bases lay outside the gene matches. The CDR3 contains 17 residues. CDR1 and CDR2 (germline): MNHEY, SVGEGT. The CDR3 spells CASSSLFRDRGADTQYF. DNA for the CDR3: TGTGCCAGCAGTTCCCTATTCCGGGACAGGGGCGCAGATACGCAGTATTTT.

J is TRBJ2-5 and V is TRBV12-3 or TRBV12-4, with a possible D match to TRBD2 (5 bases). V lost 6 bases and J lost 4, with 15 bases in between. This CDR3 region has 14 residues. The CDR3 coding sequence is TGTGCCAGCAGACTACGGTCGGGGTCAGAGACCCAGTACTTC. It encodes CASRLRSGSETQYF.

This clonotype has a count of ten or more. The chain uses TRBV7-8 and TRBJ2-6; D may be TRBD1 (6 bases). V was shortened by 5 bases and J by 0 bases, with 11 bases between the two germline ends. This CDR3 is 16 amino acids long. In germline, CDR1 is SGHVS, CDR2 FQNEAQ. The CDR3 spells CASSPMGASGANVLTF. For the CDR3, the DNA is TGTGCCAGCAGCCCTATGGGGGCCTCTGGGGCCAACGTCCTGACTTTC.

This clonotype came up a few times. The chain employs TRBV10-3 and TRBJ2-6; D remains ambiguous. V lost 4 bases and J lost 2, with 12 bases in between. The germline V gene encodes CDR1 ENHRY and CDR2 SYGVKD. The CDR3 extends over 16 amino acids. CDR3 in DNA: TGTGCCATCAGTGTTGGGCCGACCGCTGGGGCCAACGTCCTGACTTTC. This gives the protein CAISVGPTAGANVLTF.

This clonotype was observed once. The V gene is TRBV20-1, the J gene TRBJ1-5; TRBD1 matches 8 bases. CDR1 is DFQATT, CDR2 SNEGSKA, per germline (reference sequence). This CDR3 region has 15 residues. J gave up 3 bases and V 2 bases, and 6 bases lay outside the gene matches. The CDR3 is CSARSRTGPNQPQHF. As DNA, the CDR3 is TGCAGTGCTAGATCCAGGACAGGGCCCAATCAGCCCCAGCATTTT.

This clonotype was seen only a few times. J is TRBJ1-2 and V is TRBV6-6, with 8 bases that match TRBD1. Germline-derived CDR1 and CDR2 are MNHNY and SVGAGI (reference sequence). This CDR3 is built from 14 residues. Trimming took 5 bases from V and 9 from J; bases not matched to a gene: 11. The CDR3 DNA reads as TGTGCCAGCAGTCCTCCGGGACAGGAGTCAAGCTACACCTTC. Translation gives CASSPPGQESSYTF.